This T cell receptor beta chain was captured in a study of blood T cells in healthy people across ages. Combining a sample-barcoded 5' primer with a J-beta primer mix, a second PCR ran for roughly 6 to 11 cycles. There were at least 3 million CDR3-containing paired-end reads obtained from each sample. TCRdb reprocessed the 5' RACE reads with MiXCR, giving one entry per CDR3 protein. The table includes 1.5 million to 2 million distinct CDR3 sequences, about 39% detected once. Each donor gave 9 to 10 milliliters of peripheral blood. PBMCs numbering at least 6 million were isolated per sample. Study-wide results and caveats: Older individuals had lower TCR beta diversity per million T cells (the decline was roughly linear).

Trimming cost V 5 bases and J 4 bases; bases outside gene matches: 10. The germline V gene encodes CDR1 SGHTA and CDR2 FQGNSA. The CDR3 is 16 amino acids. A note on this clonotype: The antigen is unknown.

The sample was blood. V is TRBV7-2 and J is TRBJ1-1; 10 bases line up with TRBD1. The source is a human donor in good health. In nucleotides, the CDR3 is TGTGCCAGCAGCATCGACAGGGGGCTAAGGGGCACTGAAGCTTTCTTT. This translates into CASSIDRGLRGTEAFF.